Following are 8 T cell receptor beta chains from one sample sequenced in a study of blood T cells in healthy people across ages. Primed by a sample-barcoded 5' primer and a J-beta primer mix, a second PCR proceeded for about 6 to 12 cycles. TCRdb re-called the 5' RACE reads through MiXCR, storing one row per CDR3 protein. The repertoire holds approximately 730,000 distinct CDR3 sequences, with 50% to 65% as singletons. The specimen was blood. The receptors originated from a man at least 80 years old in good health.

This clonotype has a count of ten or more. V usage is TRBV29-1 and J usage is TRBJ2-7, with unresolved D. Germline-derived CDR1 and CDR2 are SQVTM and ANQGSEA. V shed 5 bases and J shed 0 bases, with 8 bases lying between them. The CDR3 covers 12 residues. This CDR3 is CSVFGRSYEQYF. Written as DNA, the CDR3 is TGCAGCGTTTTTGGCCGCTCCTACGAGCAGTACTTC.

Only a few counts were recorded for this clonotype. V is TRBV29-1 and J is TRBJ2-7; the D call may be TRBD1 or TRBD2 (5 bases each). V lost 6 bases to trimming and J lost 2 bases, with 14 bases between them. This CDR3 is built from 13 residues. Germline V lookup: CDR1 SQVTM, CDR2 ANQGSEA. The chain's CDR3 is CSVGTYGAYEQYF. In nucleotides, the CDR3 is TGCAGCGTAGGGACCTACGGCGCCTACGAGCAGTACTTC.

There are a few counts of this clonotype. This chain connects TRBV20-1 to TRBJ2-3, with D uncertain. Per germline, CDR1 DFQATT and CDR2 SNEGSKA (reference sequence). The CDR3 spans 12 residues. The V and J ends lost 6 bases and 4 bases respectively, with 11 bases between them. CDR3 bases: TGCAGTGCCAGCCCAGCGTCAGATACGCAGTATTTT. It codes for CSASPASDTQYF.

This clonotype turned up a few times. The chain joins TRBV20-1 to TRBJ1-6; D may be TRBD1 (5 bases). The V gene's germline CDR1 is DFQATT and CDR2 SNEGSKA (reference sequence). V was trimmed by 5 bases and J by 6 bases, leaving 11 bases between them. The CDR3 runs to 13 residues. The CDR3 loop reads CSAGGGGNSPLHF. CDR3 DNA: TGCAGTGCTGGGGGGGGAGGTAATTCACCCCTCCACTTT.

Details on this clonotype: Mismatch with germline at one junction end may stem from a read error. CDR3 sequence (DNA): TGTGCCATCAGTTTCGGTACTGAGCAGTTCTTC. As protein: CAISFGTEQFF. The chain joins TRBV27 to TRBJ2-1; D is unclear. The CDR3 extends over 11 amino acids. Germline V gene data show CDR1 as MNHEY and CDR2 as SMNVEV (reference sequence).

V usage is TRBV5-1 and J usage is TRBJ2-5; D could derive from TRBD1 or TRBD2 (5 bases each). V was clipped by 0 bases and J by 4 bases, with 10 bases between them. Germline V lookup: CDR1 SGHRS, CDR2 YFSETQ. The CDR3 has 14 amino acids. CDR3: CASSLDGGRETQYF. In nucleotides, the CDR3 is TGCGCCAGCAGCTTGGATGGGGGAAGAGAGACCCAGTACTTC.

V gene TRBV7-8 combines with J gene TRBJ1-5, with a weak D call TRBD1 (5 bases). Germline loops: CDR1 SGHVS, CDR2 FQNEAQ. The CDR3 spans 13 residues. V lost 5 bases, J lost 3 bases, and 8 bases lay in between. The CDR3 DNA reads TGTGCCAGCAGCGACAGCTACAATCAGCCCCAGCATTTT. Protein: CASSDSYNQPQHF.

This chain connects TRBV2 to TRBJ2-7; 7 bases match TRBD2. CDR1 and CDR2 from the germline V gene are SNHLY and FYNNEI. The length of the CDR3 is 15 residues. Trimming removed 4 bases from V and 0 bases from J; junction bases left unmatched: 6. In nucleotides, the CDR3 is TGTGCCAGCAGTGCCCGACTAGCATCCTCCTACGAGCAGTACTTC. Translation gives CASSARLASSYEQYF.